The present TCR beta chain was sequenced within a study of T cell responses to AZD1222 COVID-19 vaccine. General observations from the study: Breadth and depth of Spike-specific TCRs rose after two AZD1222 doses.

The germline CDR1 and CDR2 sequences are MDHEN and SYDVKM. Trimming removed 7 bases at V and 7 bases at J, with 16 bases between. The CDR3 sequence is 13 residues long. Only in-frame clones appear in the TCRdb table, and some are missing; sequencing was by immunoSEQ multiplex PCR. The data hold about 190,000 clones, with over 75% observed a single time. About this clone: The antigen remains unidentified.

The gene calls are TRBV28 and TRBJ1-2, with D unresolved. This TCR derives from an adult in good health. The starting material was peripheral blood, obtained on day 0 of AZD1222 vaccination. DNA for the CDR3: TGTGCCAGCACCAAAACGGGGTCGAGTGGCTACACCTTC. Translation: CASTKTGSSGYTF.